This T cell receptor beta chain was sequenced in a study of CXCR3-negative and CXCR3-positive naive CD8 T cells. Across the whole study: The total count of TRB reads reached 120 million to 150 million, and each library contributed about 1.5 +/- 0.3 million.

Remarks on this clonotype: Its antigen is currently unknown.

Naive CD8+ T cells showed CD45RO-CCR7+CD27+CD95-. Study results and limitations: Diversity proved comparably high across both naive subsets and much lower in memory CD8+ cells. Relative to CXCR3-negative naive cells, CXCR3-positive naive cells had more hydrophobic TRB CDR3s.

Germline assignment: CDR1 MDHEN and CDR2 SYDVKM. This CDR3 comprises 17 residues. The method, 5' RACE with UMI labels, was used to prepare the TRB cDNA libraries. For each CDR3 protein, TCRdb gives one entry from its re-call of the 5' RACE reads, without DNA. The sample totals tens of thousands of distinct CDR3 sequences. The sample taken for sequencing was naive CXCR3+ CD8+ T cells from blood. Documented subset: CD45RO-CCR7+CD27+CD95- naive CD8+ T cells expressing CXCR3 (TNR3+). The sequence came from a human donor in good health. Some clones in this sample may be carry-over from other donors' samples. This chain links TRBV28 with TRBJ2-7; TCRdb's D call, TRBD2, is unchecked because there is no DNA. The CDR3 sequence: CASSFLGSGGASYEQYF.